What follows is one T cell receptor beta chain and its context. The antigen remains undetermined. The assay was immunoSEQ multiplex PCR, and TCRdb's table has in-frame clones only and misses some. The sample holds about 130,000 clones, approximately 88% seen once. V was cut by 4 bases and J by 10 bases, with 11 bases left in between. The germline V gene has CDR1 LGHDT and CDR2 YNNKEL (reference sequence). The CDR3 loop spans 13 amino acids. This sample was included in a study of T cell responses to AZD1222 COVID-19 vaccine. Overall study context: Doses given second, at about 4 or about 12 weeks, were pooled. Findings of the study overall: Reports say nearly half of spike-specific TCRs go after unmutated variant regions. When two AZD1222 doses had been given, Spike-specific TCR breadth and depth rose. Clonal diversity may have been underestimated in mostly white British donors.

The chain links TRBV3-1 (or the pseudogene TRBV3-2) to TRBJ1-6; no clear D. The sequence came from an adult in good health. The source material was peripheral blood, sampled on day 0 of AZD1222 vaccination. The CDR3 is CASSRTPGSPLHF. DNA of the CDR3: TGTGCCAGCAGCCGTACACCGGGCTCACCCCTCCACTTT.